This T cell receptor beta chain was obtained from a study of cytomegalovirus exposure and HLA in healthy donors. The study's findings and limits: An analysis done earlier found most TCR beta V segments productive about 87% or about 30% of the time. Some V segments could not be told apart, so they were left out, TRBV6-2 and TRBV6-3 among them.

Germline assignment: CDR1 SGHNT and CDR2 YYREEE (reference sequence). The V segment lost 4 bases and the J segment 8 bases; nucleotides outside the gene matches: 15. The CDR3 has 16 amino acids. The study ran its PCR with 60 Vbeta and 13 Jbeta primers. Per the original data handling: About 83 million unique TCR beta chains, 9 million to 11 million shared, were counted in a later analysis. The method was immunoSEQ multiplex PCR; TCRdb's version includes in-frame clones alone and lacks a portion of them. V and J calls and clone size are as listed in that table; D and trimming were resolved from the DNA. The table has about 220,000 clones, roughly 84% seen once; the top ten hold 0.71%. In this sample, this clone turned up a few times. What it binds is not known.

The sequence was obtained from a boy younger than 10 in good health and CMV-seronegative. Sequenced input: PBMCs. The genes are TRBV5-4 and TRBJ2-7; 10 positions agree with TRBD2. DNA of the CDR3: TGTGCCAGCAGCGGCAGCCAAGCGGGGGGGCCCACCAAGCAGTACTTC. Translating it yields CASSGSQAGGPTKQYF.